This T cell receptor (beta chain) was sequenced for a study of cytomegalovirus exposure and HLA in healthy donors. Data came from immunoSEQ multiplex PCR; TCRdb stores just in-frame clones and leaves some out. Here the sample spans roughly 200,000 clones, around nine tenths being singletons. Germline V gene data show CDR1 as LGHNA and CDR2 as YSLEER. J lost 1 base, V lost 5 bases, and 11 bases had no gene match. The CDR3 is 16 amino acids. This TCR was sampled from a man aged 25-45 years in good health and CMV-seropositive. Sequencing used PBMCs. The chain joins TRBV4-3 to TRBJ2-7, with 7 bases identical to TRBD1. CDR3 sequence (DNA): TGCGCCAGCAGCTTCAGTGCAACAGGGGAGTCCTACGAGCAGTACTTC. Its protein product is CASSFSATGESYEQYF.